A single sample is the source of the 15 T cell receptor beta chains below, sequenced in a study of blood T cell repertoires in COVID-19. The table came from immunoSEQ multiplex PCR; TCRdb's copy has only in-frame clones and leaves some out. The sample records 150,000 to 200,000 clones, approximately 80% being singletons. The source material was peripheral blood. The receptor source for this set is an elderly woman with COVID-19, enrolled during active disease.

This chain connects TRBV7-8 to TRBJ2-7, with D maybe TRBD1 (5 bases). Germline assignment: CDR1 SGHVS and CDR2 FQNEAQ. CDR3 size: 14 residues. Trimming took off 2 bases at V and 9 bases at J, with 17 bases between the two ends. The CDR3 nucleotides are TGTGCCAGCAGCTTATCCCCAGGGCGGTCGTCGCAGTACTTC. Protein product: CASSLSPGRSSQYF.

The chain has TRBV7-8 and TRBJ2-1; 8 bases agree with TRBD2. Trimming removed 5 bases from V and 8 bases from J; junction bases left unmatched: 11. The germline CDR1 and CDR2 sequences are SGHVS and FQNEAQ. The CDR3 runs to 15 residues. Here the CDR3 reads CASSPRLAKPHEQFF. The CDR3 DNA reads TGTGCCAGCAGCCCCCGACTAGCGAAACCCCATGAGCAGTTCTTC.

This clone was seen more than once but under ten times. The chain employs TRBV7-9 and TRBJ1-6; D is undetermined. Trimming removed 5 bases from V and 3 bases from J, with 14 bases in between. This CDR3 region has 16 residues. Germline assignment: CDR1 SEHNR and CDR2 FQNEAQ (reference sequence). Here the CDR3 DNA reads TGTGCCAGCAGCCCAGGCCACCTGAGCTATAATTCACCCCTCCACTTT. Translation: CASSPGHLSYNSPLHF. Full variable domain (remainder filled in from reference TRBV7-9 and TRBJ1-6): DTGVSQNPRHKITKRGQNVTFRCDPISEHNRLYWYRQTLGQGPEFLTYFQNEAQLEKSRLLSDRFSAERPKGSFSTLEIQRTEQGDSAMYLCASSPGHLSYNSPLHFGNGTRLTVT.

The chain uses TRBV6-4 and TRBJ1-4, with 8 bases aligning to TRBD1. The CDR3 covers 15 residues. CDR1 and CDR2 from the germline V gene are MRHNA and SNTAGT. With 7 bases clipped from V and 0 bases from J, the junction kept 4 bases outside the gene matches. CDR3 DNA: TGTGCCAGCAAGCGGACAGGGACAACTAATGAAAAACTGTTTTTT. Protein: CASKRTGTTNEKLFF.

The chain couples TRBV7-2 to TRBJ1-6; no clear D gene. V was clipped by 5 bases and J by 7 bases, with 21 bases between them. This CDR3 has 17 amino acids. Germline CDR1 SGHTA, CDR2 FQGNSA. The CDR3 loop is CASSLYRAPRGNSPLHF. The CDR3 nucleotides read TGTGCCAGCAGCCTCTACCGGGCCCCCAGAGGGAATTCACCCCTCCACTTT.

This rearrangement joins TRBV11-3 to TRBJ1-3; D is unresolved. V dropped 0 bases and J dropped 0 bases, with 6 bases sitting between them. Looked up from germline, CDR1 is SGHNT and CDR2 is YENEEA. This CDR3 is built from 15 residues. The CDR3 bases are TGTGCCAGCAGCTTAGAACAGCACTCTGGAAACACCATATATTTT. As protein: CASSLEQHSGNTIYF.

In this sample, this clone turned up a few times. V is TRBV10-3 and J is TRBJ1-6, with a weak D call TRBD1 (5 bases). CDR1 is ENHRY and CDR2 is SYGVKD in the germline V gene. The CDR3 has 15 amino acids. V was clipped by 2 bases and J by 7 bases, with 12 bases between them. The CDR3 bases are TGTGCCATCAGTGAGGCGGCAGGGCGGAATTCACCCCTCCACTTT. Protein product: CAISEAAGRNSPLHF.

This chain joins TRBV20-1 and TRBJ2-7, with 8 bases that match TRBD2. The V and J ends lost 6 bases and 6 bases, in that order; junction bases with no gene match: 4. From germline, CDR1 is DFQATT and CDR2 SNEGSKA (reference sequence). The CDR3 is 11 amino acids. CDR3 residues: CSAVGLAEQYF. As DNA, the CDR3 is TGCAGTGCAGTCGGACTAGCCGAGCAGTACTTC.

CDR3 DNA: TGTGCCAGCAGCTTAGGGGTGACAGGGGTCACCGGGGAGCTGTTTTTT. Translated, it gives CASSLGVTGVTGELFF. V gene TRBV11-2 combines with J gene TRBJ2-2, with TRBD1 identical over 8 bases. V was clipped by 1 base and J by 4 bases; unmatched bases: 5. This CDR3 contains 16 residues. Germline V gene sequence: CDR1 SGHAT, CDR2 FQNNGV.

V and J are TRBV29-1 and TRBJ1-2; D unresolved. V was clipped by 7 bases and J by 5 bases, with 17 bases between them. In germline, CDR1 is SQVTM, CDR2 ANQGSEA. The CDR3 totals 13 residues. Here the CDR3 DNA reads TGCAGCGGTGACGTCCAGCCGGGGTATGGCTACACCTTC. Translating it yields CSGDVQPGYGYTF. Drawing the rest from reference TRBV29-1 and TRBJ1-2, the complete variable domain is SAVISQKPSRDICQRGTSLTIQCQVDSQVTMMFWYRQQPGQSLTLIATANQGSEATYESGFVIDKFPISRPNLTFSTLTVSNMSPEDSSIYLCSGDVQPGYGYTFGSGTRLTVV.

V and J are TRBV4-3 and TRBJ1-5; no reliable D call. This CDR3 contains 14 residues. The V gene lost 0 bases and the J gene lost 2 bases, with 5 bases spanning the gap. Germline lookup yields CDR1 LGHNA and CDR2 YSLEER. This CDR3 reads CASSQDGGNQPQHF. CDR3 DNA: TGCGCCAGCAGCCAAGACGGGGGCAATCAGCCCCAGCATTTT.

This chain joins TRBV7-9 and TRBJ2-5; no firm D call. With 3 bases removed from V and 5 bases from J, the gap between germline ends came to 10 bases. CDR3 length: 13 amino acids. Germline V CDR1 and CDR2: SEHNR, FQNEAQ (reference sequence). In DNA form, the CDR3 reads TGTGCCAGCAGCTTTAACTTACTGGAGACCCAGTACTTC. Its protein product is CASSFNLLETQYF.

V and J are TRBV6-6 and TRBJ2-3; D is unclear. Germline V gives CDR1 MNHNY, CDR2 SVGAGI (reference sequence). Trimming stripped 2 bases from V and 6 bases from J, with 3 bases between. The CDR3 is 11 amino acids. CDR3 nucleotides: TGTGCCAGCAGTTACGCGGATACGCAGTATTTT. Its translation: CASSYADTQYF.

The chain uses TRBV19 and TRBJ1-1; the D is unclear. V lost 7 bases and J 4 bases, leaving 16 bases between the germline ends. In germline, CDR1 is LNHDA, CDR2 SQIVND (reference sequence). CDR3 size: 14 residues. The CDR3 DNA follows: TGTGCCAGTAAGGAAGGCGAGGTAATCACTGAAGCTTTCTTT. Protein: CASKEGEVITEAFF. The complete variable domain, with remaining parts taken from reference TRBV19 and TRBJ1-1, reads DGGITQSPKYLFRKEGQNVTLSCEQNLNHDAMYWYRQDPGQGLRLIYYSQIVNDFQKGDIAEGYSVSREKKESFPLTVTSAQKNPTAFYLCASKEGEVITEAFFGQGTRLTVV.

The chain recombines TRBV7-2 with TRBJ1-1; no firm D call. Germline CDR1 reads SGHTA; CDR2 reads FQGNSA. V dropped 0 bases and J dropped 4 bases, with 12 bases sitting between them. The CDR3 has 15 residues. CDR3 sequence (DNA): TGTGCCAGCAGCTTAGCTTCCTCCGGCGGCACTGAAGCTTTCTTT. As protein: CASSLASSGGTEAFF.